This entry lists 20 T cell receptor beta chains sequenced from one sample in a study of cytomegalovirus exposure and HLA in healthy donors (TCRdb year 2017). Library preparation used the immunoSEQ multiplex PCR assay. The multiplex PCR relied on a mix of 60 forward primers for TCR Vbeta segments and 13 reverse primers for TCR Jbeta segments. TCRdb limited this immuneACCESS table to in-frame rearrangements with V and J called. A share of clones is missing; checked studies link under half to unresolved V genes, and the rest is unexplained. The sample contains some 76,000 clones, less than 85% of them found a single time. Of the sample, 2.4% falls within the top ten clones. Sample: PBMCs. The receptors here all came from a woman aged 45-65 years in good health and CMV-seronegative.

This chain connects TRBV4-3 to TRBJ2-1, with 11 bases aligning to TRBD1. V trimming: 3 bases; J trimming: 8 bases; junction bases outside the gene matches: 6. The CDR3 covers 15 residues. The germline CDR1 and CDR2 sequences are LGHNA and YSLEER. CDR3 coding DNA: TGCGCCAGCAGCCAGGACAGGGGGCTTATCGATGAGCAGTTCTTC. Its protein is CASSQDRGLIDEQFF.

The V gene is TRBV29-1, the J gene TRBJ2-5, with 7 bases fitting TRBD2. The J call is uncertain, as TRBJ2-7 better fits the DNA end. CDR1 is SQVTM, CDR2 ANQGSEA, per germline. CDR3 size: 16 residues. The CDR3 region is CSVEWEGGGSNYEQYF. Written as DNA, the CDR3 is TGCAGCGTTGAATGGGAGGGAGGCGGGAGTAACTACGAGCAGTACTTC.

The chain employs TRBV9 and TRBJ2-5; 8 bases align to TRBD2. Losses at the gene ends were 2 bases for V and 3 bases for J; bases not matched to a gene: 6. The CDR3 covers 15 residues. From germline, CDR1 is SGDLS and CDR2 YYNGEE. CDR3 in DNA: TGTGCCAGCAGCGTGGCCCCAGCGGGGGAAGAGACCCAGTACTTC. As protein: CASSVAPAGEETQYF. The variable domain in full, with the rest retrieved from reference TRBV9 and TRBJ2-5, is DSGVTQTPKHLITATGQRVTLRCSPRSGDLSVYWYQQSLDQGLQFLIQYYNGEERAKGNILERFSAQQFPDLHSELNLSSLELGDSALYFCASSVAPAGEETQYFGPGTRLLVL.

The rearrangement links TRBV28 to TRBJ2-7; D might be TRBD2 (5 bases). Between the trimmed V and J ends, which lost 3 bases and 4 bases, there was a span of 7 bases. Germline V CDR1 and CDR2: MDHEN, SYDVKM. This CDR3 has 12 residues. In DNA form, the CDR3 reads TGTGCCAGCAGTTTTCGGGATTACGAGCAGTACTTC. The encoded protein is CASSFRDYEQYF.

The chain carries TRBV2 and TRBJ1-3; D may be TRBD1 (5 bases). Germline CDR1 SNHLY, CDR2 FYNNEI. V was pared by 1 base and J by 3 bases, with 7 bases between. This CDR3 spans 14 amino acids. This chain's CDR3 is CASSEGRVGNTIYF. CDR3 in DNA: TGTGCCAGCAGTGAAGGCAGGGTTGGAAACACCATATATTTT.

The rearrangement links TRBV2 to TRBJ2-1, with 12 bases identical to TRBD2. The V and J ends lost 8 bases and 4 bases, in that order; junction bases with no gene match: 6. Looked up from germline, CDR1 is SNHLY and CDR2 is FYNNEI. This CDR3 spans 15 amino acids. CDR3 in DNA: TGTGCCAGCTCCCTAGCGGGGGGGCCATACAATGAGCAGTTCTTC. This sequence encodes CASSLAGGPYNEQFF.

The chain uses TRBV29-1 and TRBJ2-7; 9 bases are shared with TRBD2. From germline, CDR1 is SQVTM and CDR2 ANQGSEA. The V segment lost 7 bases and the J segment 5 bases; nucleotides outside the gene matches: 9. This CDR3 spans 13 amino acids. The CDR3 DNA reads TGCAGCGGATTGGCGGGAGGGTGGAACGAGCAGTACTTC. The encoded protein is CSGLAGGWNEQYF.

The genes are TRBV5-4 and TRBJ2-5; the match to TRBD1 covers 9 bases. J gave up 4 bases and V 4 bases, and 8 bases lay outside the gene matches. Germline CDR1 SGHNT, CDR2 YYREEE (reference sequence). The CDR3 is 15 residues long. CDR3 sequence (DNA): TGTGCCAGCAGCAACAGGGGGCGGTTAACAGAGACCCAGTACTTC. This gives the protein CASSNRGRLTETQYF. Based on the CDR3 plus reference TRBV5-4 and TRBJ2-5, the full variable domain is ETGVTQSPTHLIKTRGQQVTLRCSSQSGHNTVSWYQQALGQGPQFIFQYYREEENGRGNFPPRFSGLQFPNYSSELNVNALELDDSALYLCASSNRGRLTETQYFGPGTRLLVL.

The chain carries TRBV4-1 and TRBJ2-7; D is possibly TRBD2 (5 bases). Germline loops: CDR1 MGHRA, CDR2 YSYEKL. V was shortened by 1 base and J by 4 bases, with 8 bases between the two germline ends. This CDR3 has 13 amino acids. Here the CDR3 reads CASSQVERYEQYF. The DNA for the CDR3 is TGCGCCAGCAGCCAAGTGGAGCGGTACGAGCAGTACTTC.

The chain links TRBV19 to TRBJ1-3; D ambiguous. Trimming took 5 bases from V and 0 from J, leaving 5 bases between them. Per the germline V gene, CDR1 is LNHDA and CDR2 is SQIVND (reference sequence). This CDR3 spans 13 amino acids. CDR3 DNA: TGTGCCAGTAGTCCGGGCTCTGGAAACACCATATATTTT. It encodes CASSPGSGNTIYF.

The rearrangement uses TRBV19 and TRBJ2-7; TRBD1 is a possible D gene (6 bases). Germline V gene sequence: CDR1 LNHDA, CDR2 SQIVND (reference sequence). The CDR3 is 16 amino acids. The germline V and J ends were trimmed by 3 bases and 0 bases, with 15 bases remaining between them. CDR3 protein: CASSISGTTVSYEQYF. Here the CDR3 DNA reads TGTGCCAGTAGTATTTCTGGGACAACCGTCTCCTACGAGCAGTACTTC. The whole variable domain, remainder taken from reference TRBV19 and TRBJ2-7, is DGGITQSPKYLFRKEGQNVTLSCEQNLNHDAMYWYRQDPGQGLRLIYYSQIVNDFQKGDIAEGYSVSREKKESFPLTVTSAQKNPTAFYLCASSISGTTVSYEQYFGPGTRLTVT.

V is TRBV10-3 and J is TRBJ2-7; D uncertain. Trimming stripped 3 bases from V and 4 bases from J, with 10 bases between. Germline V gene data show CDR1 as ENHRY and CDR2 as SYGVKD. The CDR3 spans 13 residues. The chain's CDR3 is CAISERHLYEQYV. Here the CDR3 DNA reads TGTGCCATCAGTGAAAGACATTTATACGAGCAGTACGTC.

This clone was picked up one time. The rearrangement links TRBV7-8 to TRBJ2-7; unclear D gene. The V end was cut by 3 bases, the J end by 2 bases, with 23 bases between. Looked up from germline, CDR1 is SGHVS and CDR2 is FQNEAQ. The CDR3 has 18 residues. The CDR3 nucleotides read TGTGCCAGCAGCTTGACCGATCATCTAGGATCATCTACCTACGAGCAGTACTTC. This translates into CASSLTDHLGSSTYEQYF.

V gene TRBV9 combines with J gene TRBJ1-1; tentatively, D is TRBD1 (5 bases). Germline lookup yields CDR1 SGDLS and CDR2 YYNGEE. Trimming shortened V by 2 bases and J by 7 bases, and 9 bases separated the two germline ends. The CDR3 contains 12 residues. CDR3 sequence reads: CASSVGGSEAFF. The CDR3 DNA reads as TGTGCCAGCAGCGTTGGGGGGAGTGAAGCTTTCTTT.

J is TRBJ2-5 and V is TRBV11-2; 10 bases are a match to TRBD2. CDR1 and CDR2 (germline): SGHAT, FQNNGV. The CDR3 is 14 amino acids. V lost 6 bases, J lost 4 bases, and 5 bases stayed unmatched. CDR3 DNA: TGTGCCAGCAGGGCTAGCGGGGGAGGAGAGACCCAGTACTTC. Translated, it gives CASRASGGGETQYF.

This rearrangement joins TRBV28 to TRBJ2-5, with 8 bases fitting TRBD1. CDR1 and CDR2 (germline): MDHEN, SYDVKM. The ends lost 8 bases at V and 2 bases at J; junction bases unmatched: 19. CDR3 length equals 18 residues. The DNA for the CDR3 is TGTGCCAGCTCGATCTTGGCCTCTACAGGGGGTTGGCAAGAGACCCAGTACTTC. Amino acid sequence: CASSILASTGGWQETQYF.

The gene calls are TRBV9 and TRBJ1-1, with TRBD1 as a possible D gene (5 bases). Germline V gene data show CDR1 as SGDLS and CDR2 as YYNGEE. V was trimmed by 0 bases and J by 3 bases, leaving 9 bases between them. The length of the CDR3 is 14 residues. CDR3 loop: CASSVDGGYTEAFF. The CDR3 DNA reads TGTGCCAGCAGCGTAGACGGGGGTTACACTGAAGCTTTCTTT.

A few counts support this clone. The chain links TRBV5-5 to TRBJ1-5; the D gene is possibly TRBD1 (5 bases). Trimming shortened V by 5 bases and J by 0 bases, and 12 bases separated the two germline ends. Germline V lookup: CDR1 SGHKS, CDR2 YYEKEE (reference sequence). The CDR3 is 15 amino acids. DNA of the CDR3: TGTGCCAGCAGTTCGGACACGTATAGCAATCAGCCCCAGCATTTT. This encodes CASSSDTYSNQPQHF.

This chain uses TRBV5-6 with TRBJ1-4; unclear D gene. Trimming removed 1 base at V and 7 bases at J, with 11 bases between. The CDR3 consists of 14 residues. Looked up from germline, CDR1 is SGHDT and CDR2 is YYEEEE. The CDR3 DNA reads TGTGCCAGCAGCTTGCCAGGTTCAGGTGAAAAACTGTTTTTT. This sequence encodes CASSLPGSGEKLFF.

The rearrangement uses TRBV5-8 and TRBJ2-3, with 9 nucleotides matching TRBD1. The J segment lost 2 bases and the V segment lost 4 bases, leaving 2 bases of the junction unmatched. The CDR3 has 14 amino acids. Per germline, CDR1 SGHTS and CDR2 YDEGEE. In nucleotides, the CDR3 is TGTGCCAGCAGCCGGGACAGGGCCACAGATACGCAGTATTTT. This encodes CASSRDRATDTQYF.